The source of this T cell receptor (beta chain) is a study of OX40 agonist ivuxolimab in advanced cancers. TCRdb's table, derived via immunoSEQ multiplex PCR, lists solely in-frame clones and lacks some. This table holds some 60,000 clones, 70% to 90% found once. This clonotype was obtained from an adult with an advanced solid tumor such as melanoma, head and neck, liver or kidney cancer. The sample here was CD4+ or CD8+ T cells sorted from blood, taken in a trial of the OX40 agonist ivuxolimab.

The chain's CDR3 is CSVAETRGTWAGELFF. For the CDR3, the DNA is TGCAGCGTAGCCGAGACCCGCGGGACTTGGGCCGGGGAGCTGTTTTTT. The chain joins TRBV29-1 to TRBJ2-2; D possibly corresponds to TRBD2 (6 bases). Deletions cut 6 bases from V and 6 bases from J, with 23 bases between. From germline, CDR1 is SQVTM and CDR2 ANQGSEA. The CDR3 covers 16 residues.